One sample yielded the 20 T cell receptor beta chains listed below, sequenced in a study of T cells in Graves' hyperthyroidism and ophthalmopathy. RNA transcripts provided the source from which TCR beta CDR3 regions were amplified. The TCR CDR3 first-round RT-PCR relied on the HTBI primer set. TCRdb reprocessed the multiplex PCR reads with MiXCR, giving one entry per CDR3 protein. The repertoire holds under 650,000 distinct CDR3 sequences, with about 16% as singletons. The sequencing input was blood. The receptors were sampled from a woman in her 30s with Graves' hyperthyroidism.

This clonotype was seen a few times. CDR3 nucleotides: TGTGCCAGCAGCAGACAGGCTGTGGCTTCACCCCTCCACTTT. Translated: CASSRQAVASPLHF. V is TRBV6-1 and J is TRBJ1-6; TRBD1 might be the D (6 bases). The length of the CDR3 is 14 residues. Germline V lookup: CDR1 MNHNS, CDR2 SASEGT. V was trimmed by 6 bases and J by 9 bases, leaving 15 bases between them.

Ten or more counts support this clonotype. V and J are TRBV18 and TRBJ2-7; the D is unclear. This CDR3 has 13 residues. Trimming removed 3 bases from V and 1 base from J, with 7 bases in between. Per the germline V gene, CDR1 is KGHSH and CDR2 is LQKENI. CDR3 bases: TGTGCCAGCTCACCGACTTCTTCCTACGAGCAGTACTTC. It specifies CASSPTSSYEQYF.

This clonotype was detected a few times. The chain couples TRBV7-2 to TRBJ2-7, with TRBD2 matching over 10 bases. CDR3 length equals 16 residues. The germline CDR1 and CDR2 sequences are SGHTA and FQGNSA. With 5 bases clipped from V and 4 bases from J, the junction kept 11 bases outside the gene matches. DNA for the CDR3: TGTGCCAGCAGCCCGCCCTCTAGCGGGGGTCTTTACGAGCAGTACTTC. Protein sequence: CASSPPSSGGLYEQYF.

This clonotype has ten or more counts. V gene TRBV11-2 combines with J gene TRBJ2-2, with a weak D call TRBD2 (6 bases). The CDR3 has 15 amino acids. V lost 2 bases to trimming and J lost 5 bases, with 12 bases between them. Germline V lookup: CDR1 SGHAT, CDR2 FQNNGV. CDR3 DNA sequence: TGTGCCAGCAGCTTAAATTGGGGGGAGACCGGGGAGCTGTTTTTT. Protein product: CASSLNWGETGELFF.

This clonotype was seen a few times. V and J are TRBV10-3 and TRBJ1-1; D remains unclear. Trimming took 7 bases from V and 6 from J, leaving 18 bases between them. Germline V gene lookup returns CDR1 ENHRY and CDR2 SYGVKD. The CDR3 runs 14 residues. CDR3 protein: CAIKSEKRSAEAFF. CDR3 in DNA: TGTGCCATCAAGAGTGAAAAGAGAAGCGCTGAAGCTTTCTTT.

The table lists this clonotype with many counts. The chain couples TRBV4-2 to TRBJ2-3; D tentatively fits TRBD1 or TRBD2 (5 bases each). The length of the CDR3 is 15 residues. The V gene lost 4 bases and the J gene lost 2 bases, with 13 bases spanning the gap. CDR1 and CDR2 (germline): LGHNA, YNFKEQ. Here the CDR3 DNA reads TGTGCCAGCAGCCTTGGGACCTCTACCACAGATACGCAGTATTTT. Protein sequence: CASSLGTSTTDTQYF.

This clonotype was observed many times. The CDR3 reads CASSFRDAYGYTF. DNA for the CDR3: TGTGCCAGCAGTTTCAGGGACGCCTATGGCTACACCTTC. This chain connects TRBV28 to TRBJ1-2, with D possibly being TRBD1 (5 bases). Per germline, CDR1 MDHEN and CDR2 SYDVKM. The CDR3 length is 13 residues. Trimming cost V 3 bases and J 4 bases, with 9 bases left between them.

The V and J genes are TRBV4-3 and TRBJ2-3; 7 bases are a match to TRBD1. Germline V gene lookup returns CDR1 LGHNA and CDR2 YSLEER. The CDR3 has 17 residues. V was clipped by 0 bases and J by 4 bases; unmatched bases: 10. The CDR3 DNA reads as TGCGCCAGCAGCCAAGATACCCAGGCAGGGGGAGCAGATACGCAGTATTTT. This codes for CASSQDTQAGGADTQYF.

This clonotype was observed a handful of times. The V call is TRBV2, the J call TRBJ1-4; a weak D match, TRBD1 (6 bases). Trimming removed 6 bases from V and 8 bases from J, with 13 bases in between. The CDR3 is 13 residues long. CDR1 is SNHLY, CDR2 FYNNEI, per germline. CDR3 nucleotides: TGTGCCAGCAGGCCCAGGGGAGGGGAAAAACTGTTTTTT. Translated: CASRPRGGEKLFF.

The chain recombines TRBV29-1 with TRBJ2-1; 7 bases fit TRBD2. Losses at the gene ends were 3 bases for V and 7 bases for J; bases not matched to a gene: 12. Germline CDR1 SQVTM, CDR2 ANQGSEA. The CDR3 runs 15 residues. In DNA form, the CDR3 reads TGCAGCGTTGAGAGGGCGGGAGCGGGTCGGAATGAGCAGTTCTTC. As protein: CSVERAGAGRNEQFF.

The sample holds a few counts of this clonotype. At one boundary the junction diverges from the germline segment, which might be a read error. The chain is built from TRBV7-2 and TRBJ2-2; weak D call: TRBD2 (6 bases). CDR1 SGHTA and CDR2 FQGNSA come from the germline V gene. This CDR3 has 15 residues. CDR3 DNA: TGTGCCAGCAGCTTACAGGGACCGTCCACCGGGGGGCTGTTTTTT. This sequence encodes CASSLQGPSTGGLFF. Full variable domain (rest looked up from reference TRBV7-2 and TRBJ2-2): GAGVSQSPSNKVTEKGKDVELRCDPISGHTALYWYRQSLGQGLEFLIYFQGNSAPDKSGLPSDRFSAERTGGSVSTLTIQRTQQEDSAVYLCASSLQGPSTGGLFFGEGSRLTVL.

This clonotype was detected once. The chain is built from TRBV5-1 and TRBJ2-6; D is uncertain. CDR3 size: 15 residues. Germline assignment: CDR1 SGHRS and CDR2 YFSETQ. V lost 6 bases to trimming and J lost 0 bases, with 10 bases between them. The CDR3 reads CASNQGHSGANVLTF. The DNA for the CDR3 is TGCGCCAGCAATCAAGGGCACTCTGGGGCCAACGTCCTGACTTTC.

This clonotype came up many times. The chain links TRBV2 to TRBJ1-1; 8 bases align to TRBD1. Germline loops: CDR1 SNHLY, CDR2 FYNNEI. V trimming: 0 bases; J trimming: 1 base; junction bases outside the gene matches: 4. The CDR3 runs to 16 residues. The CDR3 region is CASSEAWTGPNTEAFF. The CDR3 bases are TGTGCCAGCAGTGAAGCTTGGACAGGGCCGAACACTGAAGCTTTCTTT.

This clonotype was counted ten times or more. The chain has TRBV20-1 and TRBJ2-5; TRBD2 agrees at 7 bases. Germline assignment: CDR1 DFQATT and CDR2 SNEGSKA (reference sequence). The CDR3 loop spans 16 amino acids. After removal of 0 bases from V and 5 bases from J, the junction contained 12 bases not matched to a gene. CDR3 residues: CSARDGGAGLFETQYF. The CDR3 nucleotides read TGCAGTGCTAGAGATGGAGGAGCGGGGTTATTTGAGACCCAGTACTTC.

This clonotype showed up many times. As DNA, the CDR3 is TGCAGCGTTGCACAGGGGGCCGGGGAGCTGTTTTTT. Its protein product is CSVAQGAGELFF. This chain uses TRBV29-1 with TRBJ2-2; 8 nucleotides align to TRBD1. There are 12 residues in the CDR3. V was clipped by 4 bases and J by 6 bases; unmatched bases: 1. Germline loops: CDR1 SQVTM, CDR2 ANQGSEA.

In its sample, this clonotype was seen a few times. This chain joins TRBV5-6 and TRBJ2-3; 9 bases map to TRBD1. Per the germline V gene, CDR1 is SGHDT and CDR2 is YYEEEE. CDR3 length: 15 residues. The junction had 6 bases not matched to a gene; V was cut back by 3 bases and J by 4 bases. In nucleotides, the CDR3 is TGTGCCAGCAGCTGGGGACAGGGCGATTCAGATACGCAGTATTTT. Encoded protein: CASSWGQGDSDTQYF.

This clonotype has a count of ten or more. This chain links TRBV7-2 with TRBJ2-1; TRBD2 matches 9 bases. From germline, CDR1 is SGHTA and CDR2 FQGNSA. V was clipped by 2 bases and J by 4 bases; unmatched bases: 3. This CDR3 contains 15 residues. This CDR3 reads CASSLQRGVYNEQFF. Here the CDR3 DNA reads TGTGCCAGCAGCTTACAGCGGGGGGTGTACAATGAGCAGTTCTTC.

This CDR3 is CASSYPGLAGDADTQYF. For the CDR3, the DNA is TGTGCCAGCAGTTACCCGGGACTAGCGGGAGACGCAGATACGCAGTATTTT. The rearrangement joins TRBV6-4 to TRBJ2-3, with 14 nucleotides matching TRBD2. The J segment lost 4 bases and the V segment lost 5 bases, leaving 8 bases of the junction unmatched. There are 17 residues in the CDR3. Germline CDR1 is MRHNA and CDR2 is SNTAGT.

This clonotype came up many times. The chain couples TRBV25-1 to TRBJ2-2; 9 bases are shared with TRBD1. The germline V gene has CDR1 MGHDK and CDR2 SYGVNS. V shed 2 bases, J shed 3 bases, and the junction held 1 base outside the gene matches. CDR3 size: 15 residues. The CDR3 region is CASSEGDRDTGELFF. The DNA of the CDR3 is TGTGCCAGCAGTGAAGGGGACAGGGACACCGGGGAGCTGTTTTTT.

This clonotype has just a few counts. This chain connects TRBV4-1 to TRBJ2-7; a possible D gene is TRBD2 (6 bases). Germline V CDR1 and CDR2: MGHRA, YSYEKL. Between the trimmed V and J ends, which lost 2 bases and 4 bases, there was a span of 21 bases. The CDR3 loop spans 17 amino acids. The chain's CDR3 is CASSQRGAAVSQYEQYF. CDR3 sequence (DNA): TGCGCCAGCAGCCAACGCGGGGCCGCTGTTTCCCAATACGAGCAGTACTTC.